The 26 T cell receptor beta chains given below trace back to one sample, sequenced in a study of cytomegalovirus exposure and HLA in healthy donors. In the PCR, 60 Vbeta and 13 Jbeta primers were used. Profiled with immunoSEQ multiplex PCR; TCRdb holds only in-frame clones, not every one. The ten most abundant clones cover approximately 0.93% of a sample with about 130,000 clones. Sequences were obtained from PBMCs. The receptors shown here come from a man aged 18 to 29 in good health and CMV-seronegative.

This sequence joins TRBV15 and TRBJ1-5; maybe TRBD1 (6 bases). The germline V and J ends were trimmed by 3 bases and 5 bases, with 14 bases remaining between them. CDR1 LNHNV and CDR2 YYDKDF come from the germline V gene (reference sequence). The CDR3 contains 15 residues. CDR3 loop: CATSSEIQGYQPQHF. In DNA form, the CDR3 reads TGTGCCACCAGCAGCGAGATACAGGGATATCAGCCCCAGCATTTT. The whole variable domain, remainder taken from reference TRBV15 and TRBJ1-5, is DAMVIQNPRYQVTQFGKPVTLSCSQTLNHNVMYWYQQKSSQAPKLLFHYYDKDFNNEADTPDNFQSRRPNTSFCFLDIRSPGLGDTAMYLCATSSEIQGYQPQHFGDGTRLSIL.

The CDR3 region has the DNA TGTGCCAGCAGCGGGACTAGCATCCGCCTAGGCACAGATACGCAGTATTTT. Amino acids: CASSGTSIRLGTDTQYF. The chain employs TRBV27 and TRBJ2-3, with 9 bases aligning to TRBD2. V lost 6 bases to trimming and J lost 1 base; unmatched junction nucleotides: 11. The CDR3 is 17 amino acids. Per germline, CDR1 MNHEY and CDR2 SMNVEV (reference sequence).

The V and J genes are TRBV6-5 and TRBJ1-1, with D hard to call. Germline loops: CDR1 MNHEY, CDR2 SVGAGI. This CDR3 has 13 amino acids. V shed 2 bases and J shed 1 base, with 5 bases lying between them. This chain's CDR3 is CASSYGGNTEAFF. The CDR3 DNA follows: TGTGCCAGCAGTTACGGAGGGAACACTGAAGCTTTCTTT.

The rearrangement uses TRBV5-4 and TRBJ1-3, with unresolved D. This CDR3 is 14 amino acids long. Germline CDR1 SGHNT, CDR2 YYREEE (reference sequence). V lost 3 bases to trimming and J lost 4 bases, with 11 bases between them. In DNA form, the CDR3 reads TGTGCCAGCAGCTCGAATACAATGGGAAACACCATATATTTT. It yields the protein CASSSNTMGNTIYF.

The chain carries TRBV5-1 and TRBJ2-7; 9 nucleotides match TRBD1. Germline loops: CDR1 SGHRS, CDR2 YFSETQ. V was pared by 3 bases and J by 3 bases, with 7 bases of the junction left unmatched. The CDR3 consists of 15 residues. Here the CDR3 reads CASSSPGTGIYEQYF. The CDR3 nucleotides are TGCGCCAGCAGCTCCCCCGGGACAGGGATCTACGAGCAGTACTTC.

The V and J genes are TRBV5-6 and TRBJ1-6; no definite D call. Germline V gives CDR1 SGHDT, CDR2 YYEEEE. The CDR3 loop spans 14 amino acids. V lost 2 bases and J lost 10, with 13 bases in between. The CDR3 region has the DNA TGTGCCAGCAGCTTTGACTTTCGGGAGTCACCCCTCCACTTT. As protein: CASSFDFRESPLHF.

The rearrangement links TRBV25-1 to TRBJ1-2; 8 nucleotides agree with TRBD1. The V segment lost 4 bases and the J segment 6 bases; nucleotides outside the gene matches: 1. Germline lookup yields CDR1 MGHDK and CDR2 SYGVNS. The CDR3 is 12 amino acids. The CDR3 nucleotides read TGTGCCAGCAGTGTGGACAGGGATGGCTACACCTTC. Its protein product is CASSVDRDGYTF.

The CDR3: CASSPVPGGSYEQYF. The CDR3 DNA reads as TGTGCCAGCAGCCCCGTTCCGGGGGGCTCCTACGAGCAGTACTTC. The V call is TRBV7-9, the J call TRBJ2-7; 7 nucleotides match TRBD2. The CDR3 spans 15 residues. In germline, CDR1 is SEHNR, CDR2 FQNEAQ (reference sequence). J gave up 0 bases and V 5 bases, and 7 bases lay outside the gene matches. Full variable domain (outside the CDR3, taken from reference TRBV7-9 and TRBJ2-7): DTGVSQNPRHKITKRGQNVTFRCDPISEHNRLYWYRQTLGQGPEFLTYFQNEAQLEKSRLLSDRFSAERPKGSFSTLEIQRTEQGDSAMYLCASSPVPGGSYEQYFGPGTRLTVT.

The chain uses TRBV5-1 and TRBJ2-7, with TRBD2 matching 10 bases. The CDR3 totals 15 residues. V was pared by 6 bases and J by 1 base, with 7 bases of the junction left unmatched. Germline V gene data show CDR1 as SGHRS and CDR2 as YFSETQ. The CDR3 sequence is CASTLAGGRSYEQYF. DNA of the CDR3: TGCGCCAGCACTTTAGCGGGGGGACGATCCTACGAGCAGTACTTC.

The chain couples TRBV18 to TRBJ2-1; D not resolved. V was pared by 0 bases and J by 4 bases, with 13 bases between. CDR3 length: 16 amino acids. Germline V CDR1 and CDR2: KGHSH, LQKENI. This CDR3 reads CASSPPRLTDYNEQFF. In nucleotides, the CDR3 is TGTGCCAGCTCACCACCGAGGCTCACGGATTACAATGAGCAGTTCTTC.

The chain employs TRBV2 and TRBJ1-1, with D hard to call. Trimming left V 6 bases short and J 0 bases short, with 17 bases between. The CDR3 sequence is 16 residues long. CDR1 and CDR2 (germline): SNHLY, FYNNEI. The CDR3 loop is CASRDGNSRMNTEAFF. The CDR3 DNA sequence: TGTGCCAGCAGGGACGGGAACAGTAGAATGAACACTGAAGCTTTCTTT.

This chain connects TRBV28 to TRBJ1-5; TRBD1 matches 7 bases. This CDR3 has 13 amino acids. Looked up from germline, CDR1 is MDHEN and CDR2 is SYDVKM. Trimming cost V 8 bases and J 6 bases; bases outside gene matches: 7. CDR3 sequence reads: CASGSQGTQPQHF. CDR3 coding DNA: TGTGCCAGCGGCTCACAGGGGACTCAGCCCCAGCATTTT. Combining the CDR3 with reference TRBV28 and TRBJ1-5 gives the whole variable domain DVKVTQSSRYLVKRTGEKVFLECVQDMDHENMFWYRQDPGLGLRLIYFSYDVKMKEKGDIPEGYSVSREKKERFSLILESASTNQTSMYLCASGSQGTQPQHFGDGTRLSIL.

The rearrangement joins TRBV5-1 to TRBJ2-7; D unclear. Germline CDR1 reads SGHRS; CDR2 reads YFSETQ. The CDR3 is 13 residues long. Trimming pared 4 bases from V and 1 base from J, leaving 9 bases between. The CDR3 bases are TGCGCCAGCAGCGGCGGTCTGTCCTACGAGCAGTACTTC. It is translated as CASSGGLSYEQYF.

The chain uses TRBV7-9 and TRBJ1-1, with D possibly TRBD1 on 6 matching bases. Germline loops: CDR1 SEHNR, CDR2 FQNEAQ (reference sequence). Trimming pared 5 bases from V and 1 base from J, leaving 14 bases between. This CDR3 has 15 residues. CDR3 nucleotides: TGTGCCAGCAGCAGGCCAGAGACAGGGAACACTGAAGCTTTCTTT. Residues: CASSRPETGNTEAFF.

The chain couples TRBV29-1 to TRBJ2-7; D unresolved. From germline, CDR1 is SQVTM and CDR2 ANQGSEA. The CDR3 is 11 amino acids. Trimming left V 4 bases short and J 2 bases short, with 6 bases between. The CDR3 spells CSVALAYEQYF. The CDR3 bases are TGCAGCGTTGCTCTAGCCTACGAGCAGTACTTC.

The J gene is TRBJ2-7, the V gene TRBV6-1; TRBD2 aligns across 13 bases. The CDR3 totals 18 residues. CDR1 and CDR2 from the germline V gene are MNHNS and SASEGT. The trim removed 3 bases at V and 7 bases at J, leaving 15 bases unmatched. CDR3 sequence reads: CASSDRPLAGGYPLEQYF. CDR3 sequence (DNA): TGTGCCAGCAGTGATCGTCCACTAGCGGGAGGGTACCCCCTGGAGCAGTACTTC.

This chain joins TRBV7-8 and TRBJ2-7, with D perhaps TRBD2 (5 bases). The CDR3 sequence is 16 residues long. The germline CDR1 and CDR2 sequences are SGHVS and FQNEAQ. The ends were cut back, 3 bases at V and 6 bases at J, with 21 bases in the middle. CDR3 coding DNA: TGTGCCAGCAGCTTGACTATACGAAGCTACGCGCGCGAGCAGTACTTC. Translating it yields CASSLTIRSYAREQYF. Using reference TRBV7-8 and TRBJ2-7 for the parts outside the CDR3, the full variable domain is GAGVSQSPRYKVAKRGQDVALRCDPISGHVSLFWYQQALGQGPEFLTYFQNEAQLDKSGLPSDRFFAERPEGSVSTLKIQRTQQEDSAVYLCASSLTIRSYAREQYFGPGTRLTVT.

J is TRBJ1-3 and V is TRBV5-3, with 7 bases lining up with TRBD1. TRBV5-3 qualifies as an ORF whose function is uncertain. CDR3 length: 15 residues. With V trimmed by 5 bases and J by 0 bases, 5 bases remained unmatched. The CDR3 loop reads CARSAGTASGNTIYF. The CDR3 nucleotides are TGTGCCAGAAGTGCTGGGACAGCCTCTGGAAACACCATATATTTT.

The chain links TRBV7-9 to TRBJ2-1, with D perhaps TRBD1 (6 bases). The V gene's germline CDR1 is SEHNR and CDR2 FQNEAQ (reference sequence). V dropped 5 bases and J dropped 2 bases, with 19 bases sitting between them. The CDR3 length is 17 residues. The CDR3 DNA reads TGTGCCAGCAGCCCCCGTGGTAGGGGGAGAGCCTACAATGAGCAGTTCTTC. Protein sequence: CASSPRGRGRAYNEQFF.

The rearrangement uses TRBV13 and TRBJ1-1; D gene uncertain. The germline CDR1 and CDR2 sequences are PRHDT and FYEKMQ (reference sequence). V lost 3 bases, J lost 6 bases, and 14 bases lay in between. The CDR3 runs to 14 residues. Here the CDR3 DNA reads TGTGCCAGCAGCTTGGAGGGATTGAGGGCTGAAGCTTTCTTT. This gives the protein CASSLEGLRAEAFF.

CDR3: CATREAYNEQFF. The CDR3 coding sequence is TGTGCCACCAGGGAGGCGTACAATGAGCAGTTCTTC. The rearrangement links TRBV15 to TRBJ2-1, with D possibly TRBD2 on 5 matching bases. The V gene's germline CDR1 is LNHNV and CDR2 YYDKDF (reference sequence). Trimming took off 6 bases at V and 4 bases at J, with 7 bases between the two ends. This CDR3 region has 12 residues.

V gene TRBV6-5 combines with J gene TRBJ2-3; no firm D call. The CDR3 has 13 amino acids. Trimming took 6 bases from V and 8 from J, leaving 15 bases between them. Germline V gene lookup returns CDR1 MNHEY and CDR2 SVGAGI. The CDR3 protein is CASSLSNSGTQYF. The DNA for the CDR3 is TGTGCCAGCAGCCTAAGCAACTCTGGTACGCAGTATTTT.

This chain uses TRBV7-2 with TRBJ2-1; tentatively, D is TRBD2 (6 bases). Trimming shortened V by 5 bases and J by 10 bases, and 12 bases separated the two germline ends. Per germline, CDR1 SGHTA and CDR2 FQGNSA. The CDR3 has 12 amino acids. CDR3 nucleotide sequence: TGTGCCAGCAGCGACCGACTAGAAGAGCAGTTCTTC. It yields the protein CASSDRLEEQFF. Based on the CDR3 plus reference TRBV7-2 and TRBJ2-1, the full variable domain is GAGVSQSPSNKVTEKGKDVELRCDPISGHTALYWYRQSLGQGLEFLIYFQGNSAPDKSGLPSDRFSAERTGGSVSTLTIQRTQQEDSAVYLCASSDRLEEQFFGPGTRLTVL.

The V gene is TRBV5-1, the J gene TRBJ2-7, with D unresolved. Between the trimmed V and J ends, which lost 1 base and 2 bases, there was a span of 7 bases. The CDR3 length is 13 residues. Germline loops: CDR1 SGHRS, CDR2 YFSETQ. CDR3 sequence: CASSLYRTYEQYF. The CDR3 DNA sequence: TGCGCCAGCAGCTTGTACAGAACCTACGAGCAGTACTTC.

V is TRBV2 and J is TRBJ2-1, with D perhaps matching TRBD1 (5 bases). Germline-derived CDR1 and CDR2 are SNHLY and FYNNEI. The length of the CDR3 is 13 residues. V was trimmed by 6 bases and J by 5 bases, leaving 11 bases between them. As DNA, the CDR3 is TGTGCCAGCAGGGCCGACAGTCACAATGAGCAGTTCTTC. Translating it yields CASRADSHNEQFF.

This chain connects TRBV5-1 to TRBJ2-2, with 11 nucleotides matching TRBD2. Germline CDR1 reads SGHRS; CDR2 reads YFSETQ. The junction had 6 bases not matched to a gene; V was cut back by 0 bases and J by 2 bases. CDR3 length equals 18 residues. Here the CDR3 reads CASSLDASGGHNTGELFF. In nucleotides, the CDR3 is TGCGCCAGCAGCTTGGATGCTAGCGGGGGGCATAACACCGGGGAGCTGTTTTTT.